These 15 T cell receptor beta chains share one sample of origin, sequenced in a study of post-analysis software for immune sequencing data. Overall study results and limits: Comparison of patients with controls showed about 5 TRBV segments more frequent in patients, TRBV5-6, TRBV5-1 and TRBV20-1 among them.

TCR beta cDNA libraries included unique molecular identifiers. In TCRdb, the PCR reads were re-called with MiXCR into one record per CDR3 protein. The sample yields approximately 350,000 distinct CDR3 sequences, about a third seen once. Their target antigens are unknown. The specimen sequenced was blood. Source of these receptors: a girl aged 5 to 17 with multiple sclerosis.

This chain links TRBV25-1 with TRBJ1-2, with 8 bases identical to TRBD1. Germline V gene data show CDR1 as MGHDK and CDR2 as SYGVNS. The CDR3 is 14 amino acids. With 3 bases clipped from V and 2 bases from J, the junction kept 2 bases outside the gene matches. The CDR3 is CASSDGQGNYGYTF. The DNA for the CDR3 is TGTGCCAGCAGTGACGGACAGGGCAACTATGGCTACACCTTC.

V and J are TRBV5-1 and TRBJ2-3, with D perhaps assigned TRBD1 or TRBD2 (7 bases each). Germline CDR1 reads SGHRS; CDR2 reads YFSETQ. Trimming took off 7 bases at V and 2 bases at J, with 17 bases between the two ends. There are 15 residues in the CDR3. This CDR3 is CASRSQGGITDTQYF. The CDR3 coding sequence is TGCGCCAGCCGATCCCAGGGGGGGATCACAGATACGCAGTATTTT.

V usage is TRBV18 and J usage is TRBJ2-5; D unresolved. This CDR3 region has 13 residues. V lost 2 bases and J 3 bases, leaving 7 bases between the germline ends. The germline V gene encodes CDR1 KGHSH and CDR2 LQKENI. The CDR3 protein is CASSPSSKETQYF. In DNA, the CDR3 is TGTGCCAGCTCACCATCCTCGAAAGAGACCCAGTACTTC.

The chain has TRBV30 and TRBJ2-3, with D possibly being TRBD2 (5 bases). The CDR3 length is 17 residues. Trimming took off 0 bases at V and 4 bases at J, with 20 bases between the two ends. Germline CDR1 and CDR2: GTSNPN and SVGIG (reference sequence). DNA for the CDR3: TGTGCCTGGAGTGTCCCTAGACTGTCCGGGATGTCAGATACGCAGTATTTT. Translation gives CAWSVPRLSGMSDTQYF.

This clonotype has a handful of counts. The rearrangement links TRBV11-2 to TRBJ1-2; tentatively, D is TRBD1 (5 bases). The V end was cut by 9 bases, the J end by 3 bases, with 14 bases between. CDR1 SGHAT and CDR2 FQNNGV come from the germline V gene. There are 13 residues in the CDR3. CDR3 region: CASSPGIDYGYTF. CDR3 nucleotides: TGTGCCAGTAGCCCAGGGATCGACTATGGCTACACCTTC.

This clonotype has a single count. This chain connects TRBV18 to TRBJ2-7; D is tentatively TRBD1 or TRBD2 (6 bases each). This CDR3 has 14 amino acids. V lost 2 bases to trimming and J lost 5 bases, with 13 bases between them. Germline CDR1 reads KGHSH; CDR2 reads LQKENI. This CDR3 reads CASSPGGGLNEQYF. In DNA form, the CDR3 reads TGTGCCAGCTCACCAGGTGGGGGGCTAAACGAGCAGTACTTC.

The chain is built from TRBV5-4 and TRBJ1-2; D perhaps matches TRBD1 (6 bases). This CDR3 contains 15 residues. V lost 4 bases and J lost 5, with 18 bases in between. In germline, CDR1 is SGHNT, CDR2 YYREEE (reference sequence). CDR3 in amino acids: CASSVSSGAGYGYTF. CDR3 nucleotide sequence: TGTGCCAGCAGCGTTTCCTCGGGGGCAGGGTATGGCTACACCTTC.

This clonotype was seen more than once but under ten times. V is TRBV7-3 and J is TRBJ2-1, with TRBD2 matching over 9 bases. CDR1 SGHTA and CDR2 FQGTGA come from the germline V gene. V lost 5 bases to trimming and J lost 15 bases; unmatched junction nucleotides: 8. This CDR3 spans 12 amino acids. DNA of the CDR3: TGTGCCAGCAGCCCCCAGCGGGGGGACTTGTTCTTC. This codes for CASSPQRGDLFF.

This clonotype was counted a few times. The V gene is TRBV7-9, the J gene TRBJ2-5; 7 bases fit TRBD2. Judging by the DNA end, TRBJ2-7 fits better; the J call may be wrong. The CDR3 has 14 residues. From germline, CDR1 is SEHNR and CDR2 FQNEAQ (reference sequence). The CDR3 region is CASSLEWGGTEQYF. The CDR3 DNA reads as TGTGCCAGCAGCTTAGAATGGGGGGGTACCGAGCAGTACTTC.

The CDR3 coding sequence is TGTGCCAGCAGCCAAAGCGGAACCTACGAGCAGTACTTC. This translates into CASSQSGTYEQYF. The chain employs TRBV7-2 and TRBJ2-7; a weak D match, TRBD2 (5 bases). CDR1 is SGHTA, CDR2 FQGNSA, per germline. Trimming took off 5 bases at V and 2 bases at J, with 10 bases between the two ends. The CDR3 is made up of 13 amino acids.

This clonotype was recorded a few times. The chain combines TRBV3-1 with TRBJ2-7; D is possibly TRBD1 (5 bases). This CDR3 comprises 15 residues. Trimming cost V 1 base and J 2 bases, with 12 bases left between them. Germline V gene lookup returns CDR1 LGHDT and CDR2 YNNKEL (reference sequence). The CDR3 spells CASSQGPGFAYEQYF. The CDR3 nucleotides are TGTGCCAGCAGCCAAGGGCCAGGGTTCGCCTACGAGCAGTACTTC.

The V gene is TRBV27, the J gene TRBJ2-7, with a weak D call TRBD1 (5 bases). V was clipped by 3 bases and J by 2 bases, with 8 bases between them. Per the germline V gene, CDR1 is MNHEY and CDR2 is SMNVEV (reference sequence). CDR3 length: 13 amino acids. The CDR3 is CASSFRGPYEQYF. The CDR3 DNA reads TGTGCCAGCAGTTTTAGGGGTCCCTACGAGCAGTACTTC.

This clonotype occurred once. This chain links TRBV29-1 with TRBJ1-2; maybe TRBD1 (5 bases). CDR3 length: 12 residues. Trimming removed 2 bases from V and 8 bases from J, with 12 bases in between. The germline V gene has CDR1 SQVTM and CDR2 ANQGSEA. The CDR3 region has the DNA TGCAGCGTTGAATACCAGGGAGACGGCTACACCTTC. This codes for CSVEYQGDGYTF.

This chain links TRBV5-1 with TRBJ2-5; TRBD2 agrees at 9 bases. The germline CDR1 and CDR2 sequences are SGHRS and YFSETQ. There are 15 residues in the CDR3. V was pared by 1 base and J by 2 bases, with 3 bases of the junction left unmatched. In DNA form, the CDR3 reads TGCGCCAGCAGCTTGAGCGGGGGGTTGCAAGAGACCCAGTACTTC. Its protein is CASSLSGGLQETQYF. The complete variable domain, with remaining parts taken from reference TRBV5-1 and TRBJ2-5, reads KAGVTQTPRYLIKTRGQQVTLSCSPISGHRSVSWYQQTPGQGLQFLFEYFSETQRNKGNFPGRFSGRQFSNSRSEMNVSTLELGDSALYLCASSLSGGLQETQYFGPGTRLLVL.

This clonotype has a handful of counts. The chain combines TRBV7-8 with TRBJ1-4; TRBD1 might be the D (5 bases). V was shortened by 1 base and J by 3 bases, with 15 bases between the two germline ends. Germline V gene data show CDR1 as SGHVS and CDR2 as FQNEAQ. CDR3 length equals 17 residues. DNA of the CDR3: TGTGCCAGCAGCTTAGTAAGGGCGACAGTTTCTAATGAAAAACTGTTTTTT. Its protein is CASSLVRATVSNEKLFF.